A single sample is the source of the 21 T cell receptor beta chains below, sequenced in a study of identical twins. TCRdb fed the 5' RACE reads into MiXCR, producing one record per CDR3 protein. The data contain approximately 500,000 distinct CDR3 sequences, roughly 26% of them singletons. In addition, the sample was reused for a study of T cells expressing NK-cell markers.

The material sequenced was CD4+ T cells sorted from blood. These receptors all come from a woman between 18 and 29 years old in good health.

This clonotype was seen only a few times. This sequence joins TRBV18 and TRBJ2-1, with D possibly TRBD2 on 6 matching bases. CDR1 and CDR2 (germline): KGHSH, LQKENI. V lost 6 bases, J lost 15 bases, and 21 bases lay in between. The CDR3 extends over 13 amino acids. CDR3 sequence: CASSINSRDSGFF. In nucleotides, the CDR3 is TGTGCCAGCTCCATCAACAGTCGGGACTCTGGGTTCTTC. Supplemented by reference TRBV18 and TRBJ2-1, the full variable domain reads NAGVMQNPRHLVRRRGQEARLRCSPMKGHSHVYWYRQLPEEGLKFMVYLQKENIIDESGMPKERFSAEFPKEGPSILRIQQVVRGDSAAYFCASSINSRDSGFFGPGTRLTVL.

This clonotype came up a few times. CDR3 nucleotide sequence: TGTGCCAGCAGTGATGATGGGACGCGCAATCAGCCCCAGCATTTT. Its protein product is CASSDDGTRNQPQHF. The gene calls are TRBV2 and TRBJ1-5; D perhaps matches TRBD1 (5 bases). The ends were cut back, 3 bases at V and 2 bases at J, with 11 bases in the middle. The CDR3 is made up of 15 amino acids. The germline CDR1 and CDR2 sequences are SNHLY and FYNNEI.

This clonotype showed up just a few times. The chain has TRBV5-1 and TRBJ2-7, with 7 bases matching TRBD1. Losses at the gene ends were 4 bases for V and 2 bases for J; bases not matched to a gene: 6. The CDR3 is 14 amino acids. CDR1 SGHRS and CDR2 YFSETQ come from the germline V gene. CDR3 protein: CASSLTGTPYEQYF. CDR3 DNA sequence: TGCGCCAGCAGCCTGACAGGGACCCCCTACGAGCAGTACTTC.

The chain uses TRBV20-1 and TRBJ2-1; maybe TRBD2 (5 bases). Germline CDR1 and CDR2: DFQATT and SNEGSKA (reference sequence). The CDR3 loop spans 12 amino acids. V gave up 5 bases and J gave up 6 bases, with 11 bases separating them. In DNA, the CDR3 is TGCAGTGCTCCCGTAACTAGCAATGAGCAGTTCTTC. Its protein is CSAPVTSNEQFF.

This chain joins TRBV5-1 and TRBJ2-1, with D unclear. CDR3 length: 12 residues. Trimming stripped 0 bases from V and 10 bases from J, with 8 bases between. Germline CDR1 is SGHRS and CDR2 is YFSETQ. As DNA, the CDR3 is TGCGCCAGCAGCTTGGTGTACGGCGAGCAGTTCTTC. Protein: CASSLVYGEQFF.

This clonotype was seen only a few times. CDR3 bases: TGTGCCAGCAGTTTAGTTAGCGCCCCTCACAATGAGCAGTTCTTC. Encoded protein: CASSLVSAPHNEQFF. The chain joins TRBV12-3 or TRBV12-4 to TRBJ2-1; perhaps TRBD2 as D (5 bases). This CDR3 is built from 15 residues. Between the trimmed V and J ends, which lost 1 base and 5 bases, there was a span of 12 bases.

This clonotype has more than one count but fewer than ten. The chain is built from TRBV9 and TRBJ2-3; no firm D call. This CDR3 has 16 residues. V lost 4 bases to trimming and J lost 2 bases, with 17 bases between them. Germline-derived CDR1 and CDR2 are SGDLS and YYNGEE. The CDR3 region is CASSPPSGLTTDTQYF. Written as DNA, the CDR3 is TGTGCCAGCAGCCCCCCCTCTGGTCTCACCACAGATACGCAGTATTTT.

This clonotype showed up just once. The rearrangement uses TRBV4-3 and TRBJ2-1; TRBD2 matches at 8 bases. With V trimmed by 3 bases and J by 4 bases, 2 bases remained unmatched. This CDR3 is built from 14 residues. Per germline, CDR1 LGHNA and CDR2 YSLEER. The CDR3 loop is CASSHTSGYNEQFF. The CDR3 DNA sequence: TGCGCCAGCAGCCACACTAGCGGTTACAATGAGCAGTTCTTC.

The chain links TRBV27 to TRBJ1-5, with D perhaps TRBD1 (6 bases). CDR1 is MNHEY, CDR2 SMNVEV, per germline (reference sequence). The CDR3 has 13 amino acids. Trimming left V 5 bases short and J 7 bases short, with 12 bases between. As DNA, the CDR3 is TGTGCCAGCAGTGCCAGGGGTCGGCAGCCCCAGCATTTT. Translation gives CASSARGRQPQHF.

This chain connects TRBV7-2 to TRBJ2-7, with 9 bases matching TRBD1. V was pared by 8 bases and J by 6 bases, with 17 bases of the junction left unmatched. The CDR3 consists of 16 residues. CDR1 and CDR2 (germline): SGHTA, FQGNSA. Here the CDR3 reads CASARGPGTGLVEQYF. The CDR3 region has the DNA TGTGCCAGCGCCAGAGGCCCCGGGACAGGGTTGGTCGAGCAGTACTTC.

This clonotype has a count of ten or more. The V gene is TRBV20-1, the J gene TRBJ2-7, with 11 bases aligning to TRBD2. Trimming cost V 1 base and J 5 bases; bases outside gene matches: 10. Germline lookup yields CDR1 DFQATT and CDR2 SNEGSKA (reference sequence). This CDR3 region has 16 residues. The CDR3, as DNA: TGCAGTGCTAGAGCGGCTTTAGCGGGGGGGTTCAACGAGCAGTACTTC. Translation: CSARAALAGGFNEQYF.

The chain employs TRBV28 and TRBJ2-7; D not resolved. The CDR3 is 13 amino acids. Germline loops: CDR1 MDHEN, CDR2 SYDVKM. Trimming stripped 3 bases from V and 5 bases from J, with 11 bases between. The CDR3 region is CASSFNDNHEQYF. In DNA form, the CDR3 reads TGTGCCAGCAGTTTCAATGATAACCACGAGCAGTACTTC.

The chain recombines TRBV9 with TRBJ2-3; D is undetermined. Germline CDR1 SGDLS, CDR2 YYNGEE. This CDR3 spans 15 amino acids. V lost 0 bases and J 2 bases, leaving 10 bases between the germline ends. For the CDR3, the DNA is TGTGCCAGCAGCGTAGGGGTGGAGTACACAGATACGCAGTATTTT. Protein sequence: CASSVGVEYTDTQYF.

This clonotype was recorded many times. This rearrangement joins TRBV29-1 to TRBJ1-4, with no clear D. Trimming cost V 6 bases and J 5 bases, with 7 bases left between them. There are 11 residues in the CDR3. Germline-derived CDR1 and CDR2 are SQVTM and ANQGSEA. The CDR3 sequence is CSVAKNEKLFF. Written as DNA, the CDR3 is TGCAGCGTCGCCAAGAATGAAAAACTGTTTTTT.

This clonotype was detected a few times. This rearrangement joins TRBV5-1 to TRBJ2-2; weak D call: TRBD1 (6 bases). CDR1 and CDR2 (germline): SGHRS, YFSETQ. CDR3 size: 15 residues. The V gene lost 1 base and the J gene lost 5 bases, with 12 bases spanning the gap. CDR3 loop: CASSLRQARTGELFF. As DNA, the CDR3 is TGCGCCAGCAGCTTGCGACAGGCTCGTACCGGGGAGCTGTTTTTT. Together with reference TRBV5-1 and TRBJ2-2, the CDR3 gives the full variable domain: KAGVTQTPRYLIKTRGQQVTLSCSPISGHRSVSWYQQTPGQGLQFLFEYFSETQRNKGNFPGRFSGRQFSNSRSEMNVSTLELGDSALYLCASSLRQARTGELFFGEGSRLTVL.

The V and J genes are TRBV5-1 and TRBJ2-6; perhaps TRBD1 as D (6 bases). Germline CDR1 reads SGHRS; CDR2 reads YFSETQ. Trimming shortened V by 4 bases and J by 0 bases, and 11 bases separated the two germline ends. There are 16 residues in the CDR3. CDR3 DNA: TGCGCCAGCAGCCCGGGACAAAGCTCTGGGGCCAACGTCCTGACTTTC. This gives the protein CASSPGQSSGANVLTF. Variable domain in full (rest from reference TRBV5-1 and TRBJ2-6): KAGVTQTPRYLIKTRGQQVTLSCSPISGHRSVSWYQQTPGQGLQFLFEYFSETQRNKGNFPGRFSGRQFSNSRSEMNVSTLELGDSALYLCASSPGQSSGANVLTFGAGSRLTVL.

The chain combines TRBV6-1 with TRBJ2-1, with no clear D. V was clipped by 6 bases and J by 4 bases, with 13 bases between them. Per germline, CDR1 MNHNS and CDR2 SASEGT. The CDR3 contains 14 residues. Written as DNA, the CDR3 is TGTGCCAGCAGAACGCCCGGAAGATACAATGAGCAGTTCTTC. It codes for CASRTPGRYNEQFF.

V and J are TRBV5-5 and TRBJ2-3; the match to TRBD2 covers 12 bases. CDR1 is SGHKS, CDR2 YYEKEE, per germline (reference sequence). V dropped 4 bases and J dropped 4; count of bases not matched to a gene: 7. The CDR3 has 16 amino acids. The CDR3: CASSPPSGGAPDTQYF. The DNA for the CDR3 is TGTGCCAGCAGCCCGCCTAGCGGGGGGGCTCCAGATACGCAGTATTTT.

This clonotype was picked up one time. The chain couples TRBV20-1 to TRBJ2-3; 12 nucleotides agree with TRBD2. V lost 6 bases to trimming and J lost 4 bases; unmatched junction nucleotides: 8. The CDR3 covers 15 residues. Germline V lookup: CDR1 DFQATT, CDR2 SNEGSKA (reference sequence). DNA of the CDR3: TGCAGTGCCCCTCTAGCGGGGGGGCGTTCAGATACGCAGTATTTT. Its translation is CSAPLAGGRSDTQYF.

Written as DNA, the CDR3 is TGCGCCAGCCATGTTCGGAGGTCTGAAGATACGCAGTATTTT. This encodes CASHVRRSEDTQYF. The genes are TRBV5-1 and TRBJ2-3; TRBD2 might be the D (5 bases). V was cut by 7 bases and J by 5 bases, with 17 bases left in between. Per the germline V gene, CDR1 is SGHRS and CDR2 is YFSETQ. This CDR3 has 14 residues. The whole variable domain, remainder taken from reference TRBV5-1 and TRBJ2-3, is KAGVTQTPRYLIKTRGQQVTLSCSPISGHRSVSWYQQTPGQGLQFLFEYFSETQRNKGNFPGRFSGRQFSNSRSEMNVSTLELGDSALYLCASHVRRSEDTQYFGPGTRLTVL.

Only a few counts were recorded for this clonotype. This chain joins TRBV12-3 or TRBV12-4 and TRBJ2-5; 9 bases align to TRBD1. This CDR3 spans 17 amino acids. The ends lost 4 bases at V and 9 bases at J; junction bases unmatched: 18. The CDR3 DNA reads as TGTGCCAGCAGTTCAAGATTTCGGGACAGGGACCAAGGGGCCCAGTACTTC. Translating gives CASSSRFRDRDQGAQYF.